This entry lists 3 T cell receptor beta chains sequenced from one sample in a study of T cell responses to AZD1222 COVID-19 vaccine. The repertoire was sequenced with immunoSEQ multiplex PCR; TCRdb's copy has only in-frame clones and lacks some. The sample includes about 110,000 clones, 80% to 90% of them seen just once. This sample comprised peripheral blood, obtained 28 days after the second AZD1222 dose. These receptors came from an adult who received the AZD1222 COVID-19 vaccine.

This rearrangement joins TRBV7-2 to TRBJ2-7; 9 bases agree with TRBD2. The germline gives CDR1 SGHTA, CDR2 FQGNSA. The CDR3 runs 16 residues. The V and J ends lost 1 base and 2 bases, in that order; junction bases with no gene match: 6. The CDR3 spells CASSLGSSGAPYEQYF. The CDR3 coding sequence is TGTGCCAGCAGCTTAGGGTCTAGCGGGGCCCCCTACGAGCAGTACTTC.

The rearrangement joins TRBV7-9 to TRBJ1-2, with 9 bases that match TRBD1. CDR1 is SEHNR and CDR2 is FQNEAQ in the germline V gene (reference sequence). V lost 5 bases, J lost 2 bases, and 9 bases stayed unmatched. CDR3 length: 16 amino acids. For the CDR3, the DNA is TGTGCCAGCAGCGGCCTTGACAGGGGGTCAAACTATGGCTACACCTTC. Translation gives CASSGLDRGSNYGYTF.

This chain joins TRBV7-2 and TRBJ2-6; D gene uncertain. The CDR3 has 14 amino acids. Germline V gene sequence: CDR1 SGHTA, CDR2 FQGNSA. Trimming stripped 1 base from V and 0 bases from J, with 1 base between. The CDR3 DNA reads as TGTGCCAGCAGCTTAGTCTCTGGGGCCAACGTCCTGACTTTC. Translation gives CASSLVSGANVLTF.